This T cell receptor beta chain was observed in a study of CD8 T cells in Susac syndrome. In the multiple sclerosis control group, patients were treatment-naive and had stable or active relapsing-remitting disease. FACS enriched CD8+ TEMRA cells, while bulk CD8+ and CD4+ were negatively isolated. This clonotype was found once. What it binds is unknown. Random-hexamer reverse transcription was applied to 0.5 to 1 ug RNA. Across 54 Vbeta and 13 Jbeta, TCR beta CDR3 was amplified with immunoSEQ multiplex PCR. TCRdb processed the immunoSEQ multiplex PCR reads anew with MiXCR; each CDR3 protein has one entry. The sample comprises 180,000 or so distinct CDR3 sequences, almost 96% of which are singletons, and about 0.093% rests with the top ten. This CDR3 is 12 amino acids long. Germline CDR1 is KGHDR and CDR2 is SFDVKD. Trimming pared 1 base from V and 7 bases from J, leaving 6 bases between. Study results and limitations: The relatively small number of individuals in the TCR sequencing and HLA analysis was acknowledged by the study.

The sequence was collected from a human donor with multiple sclerosis. The rearrangement joins TRBV24-1 to TRBJ1-2, with D hard to call. Source material: CD4+ T cells from PBMCs. The CDR3 reads CATSDLWGGYTF. In nucleotides, the CDR3 is TGTGCCACCAGTGATTTATGGGGTGGCTACACCTTC.